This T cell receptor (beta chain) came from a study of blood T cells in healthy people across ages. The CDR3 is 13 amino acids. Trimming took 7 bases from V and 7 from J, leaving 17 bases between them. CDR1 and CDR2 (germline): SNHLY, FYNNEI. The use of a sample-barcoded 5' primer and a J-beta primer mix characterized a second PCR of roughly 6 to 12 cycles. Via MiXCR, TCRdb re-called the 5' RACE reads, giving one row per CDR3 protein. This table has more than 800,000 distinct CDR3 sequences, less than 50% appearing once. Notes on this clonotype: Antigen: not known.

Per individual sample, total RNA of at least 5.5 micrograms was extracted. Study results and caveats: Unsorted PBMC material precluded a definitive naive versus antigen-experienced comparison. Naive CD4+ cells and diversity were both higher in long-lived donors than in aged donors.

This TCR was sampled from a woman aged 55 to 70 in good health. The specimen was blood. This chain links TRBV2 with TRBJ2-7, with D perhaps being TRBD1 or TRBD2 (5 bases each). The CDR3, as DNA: TGTGCCAGCACCGATGGGGGATACAATGAGCAGTACTTC. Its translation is CASTDGGYNEQYF. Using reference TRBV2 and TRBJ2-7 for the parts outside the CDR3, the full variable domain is EPEVTQTPSHQVTQMGQEVILRCVPISNHLYFYWYRQILGQKVEFLVSFYNNEISEKSEIFDDQFSVERPDGSNFTLKIRSTKLEDSAMYFCASTDGGYNEQYFGPGTRLTVT.